This T cell receptor beta chain was captured by sequencing in a study of identical twins. TCRdb called the 5' RACE reads again in MiXCR, with one record for every CDR3 protein. This repertoire shows about 530,000 distinct CDR3 sequences, 13% to 15% found once; its top ten account for roughly 0.4%. These records were also assigned to another study, of yellow fever vaccine responses in identical twins.

The sequence was obtained from a woman under 30 in good health. The sample comprised CD4+ T cells sorted from blood.

CDR3 sequence reads: CASSQDLNRGNKNEQFF. The CDR3 nucleotides are TGCGCCAGCAGCCAAGATTTAAACAGGGGTAATAAGAATGAGCAGTTCTTC. J is TRBJ2-1 and V is TRBV4-1; 7 bases are shared with TRBD1. Germline assignment: CDR1 MGHRA and CDR2 YSYEKL. V was clipped by 0 bases and J by 7 bases; unmatched bases: 12. The CDR3 length is 17 residues.